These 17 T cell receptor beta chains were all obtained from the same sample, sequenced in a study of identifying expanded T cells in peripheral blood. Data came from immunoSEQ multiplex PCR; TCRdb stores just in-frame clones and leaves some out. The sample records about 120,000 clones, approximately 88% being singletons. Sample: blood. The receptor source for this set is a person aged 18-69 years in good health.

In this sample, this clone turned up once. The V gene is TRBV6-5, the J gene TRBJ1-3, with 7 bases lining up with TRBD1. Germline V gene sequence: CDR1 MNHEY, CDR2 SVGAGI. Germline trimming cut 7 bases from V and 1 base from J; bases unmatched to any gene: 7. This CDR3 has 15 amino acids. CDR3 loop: CASMRDSLSGNTIYF. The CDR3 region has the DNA TGTGCCAGCATGAGGGACAGCCTTTCTGGAAACACCATATATTTT.

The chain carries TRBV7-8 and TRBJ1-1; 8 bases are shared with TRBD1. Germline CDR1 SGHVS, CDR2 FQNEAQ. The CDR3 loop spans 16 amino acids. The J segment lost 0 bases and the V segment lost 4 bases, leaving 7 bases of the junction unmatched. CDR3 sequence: CASSYGQGYMNTEAFF. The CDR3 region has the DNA TGTGCCAGCAGCTACGGACAGGGCTACATGAACACTGAAGCTTTCTTT.

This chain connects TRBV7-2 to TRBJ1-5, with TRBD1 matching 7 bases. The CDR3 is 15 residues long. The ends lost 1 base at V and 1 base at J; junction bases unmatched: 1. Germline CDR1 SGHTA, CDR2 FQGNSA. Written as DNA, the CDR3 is TGTGCCAGCAGCTTAGTACAGGGGAGCAATCAGCCCCAGCATTTT. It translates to CASSLVQGSNQPQHF. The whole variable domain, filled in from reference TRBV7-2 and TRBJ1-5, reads GAGVSQSPSNKVTEKGKDVELRCDPISGHTALYWYRQSLGQGLEFLIYFQGNSAPDKSGLPSDRFSAERTGGSVSTLTIQRTQQEDSAVYLCASSLVQGSNQPQHFGDGTRLSIL.

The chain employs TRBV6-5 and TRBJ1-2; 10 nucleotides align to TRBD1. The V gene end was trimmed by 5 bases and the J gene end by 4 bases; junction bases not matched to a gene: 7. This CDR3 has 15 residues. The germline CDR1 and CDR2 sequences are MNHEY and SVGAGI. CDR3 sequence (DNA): TGTGCCAGCAGTCTCACGGGACAGGGGATCTATGGCTACACCTTC. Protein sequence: CASSLTGQGIYGYTF.

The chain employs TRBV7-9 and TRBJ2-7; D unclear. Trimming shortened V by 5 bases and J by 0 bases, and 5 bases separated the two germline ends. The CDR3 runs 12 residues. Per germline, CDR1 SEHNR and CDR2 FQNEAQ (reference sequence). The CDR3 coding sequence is TGTGCCAGCAGCCCTAGCTCCTACGAGCAGTACTTC. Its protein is CASSPSSYEQYF. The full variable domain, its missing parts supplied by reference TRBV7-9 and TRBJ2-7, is DTGVSQNPRHKITKRGQNVTFRCDPISEHNRLYWYRQTLGQGPEFLTYFQNEAQLEKSRLLSDRFSAERPKGSFSTLEIQRTEQGDSAMYLCASSPSSYEQYFGPGTRLTVT.

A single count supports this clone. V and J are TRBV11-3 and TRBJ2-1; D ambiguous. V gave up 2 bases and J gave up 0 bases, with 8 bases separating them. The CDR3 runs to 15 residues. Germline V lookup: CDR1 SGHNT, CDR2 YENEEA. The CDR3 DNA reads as TGTGCCAGCAGCTTATGGGGTAGCTCCTACAATGAGCAGTTCTTC. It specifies CASSLWGSSYNEQFF.

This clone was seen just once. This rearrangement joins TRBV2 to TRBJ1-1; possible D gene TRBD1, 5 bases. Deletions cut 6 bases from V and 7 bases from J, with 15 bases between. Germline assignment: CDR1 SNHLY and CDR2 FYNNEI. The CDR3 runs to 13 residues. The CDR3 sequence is CASRFRERGEAFF. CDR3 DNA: TGTGCCAGCAGATTCAGGGAGAGAGGTGAAGCTTTCTTT.

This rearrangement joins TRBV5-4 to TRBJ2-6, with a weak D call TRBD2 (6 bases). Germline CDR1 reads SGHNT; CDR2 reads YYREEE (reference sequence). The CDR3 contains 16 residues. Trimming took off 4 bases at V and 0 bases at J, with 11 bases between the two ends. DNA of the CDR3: TGTGCCAGCAGCCCGGGCGGGGTCTCTGGGGCCAACGTCCTGACTTTC. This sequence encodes CASSPGGVSGANVLTF.

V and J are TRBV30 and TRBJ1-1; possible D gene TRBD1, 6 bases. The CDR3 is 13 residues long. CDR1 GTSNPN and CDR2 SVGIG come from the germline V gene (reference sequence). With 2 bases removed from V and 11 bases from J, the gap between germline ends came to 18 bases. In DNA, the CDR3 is TGTGCCTGGAGTAGGGCAACCCCAGGGGAGGCTTTCTTT. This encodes CAWSRATPGEAFF.

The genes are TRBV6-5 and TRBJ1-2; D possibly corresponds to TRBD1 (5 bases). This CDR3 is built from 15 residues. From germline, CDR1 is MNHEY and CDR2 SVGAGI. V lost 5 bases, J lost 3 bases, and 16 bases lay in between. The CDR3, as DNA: TGTGCCAGCAGTAGACAGCCGCAGGGAGACTATGGCTACACCTTC. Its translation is CASSRQPQGDYGYTF.

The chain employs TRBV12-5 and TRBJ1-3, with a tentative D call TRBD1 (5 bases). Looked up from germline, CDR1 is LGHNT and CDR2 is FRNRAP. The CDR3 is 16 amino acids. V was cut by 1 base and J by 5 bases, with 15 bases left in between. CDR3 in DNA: TGTGCTAGTGGTTTGGGGGGGATTAGGGCAAGAAACACCATATATTTT. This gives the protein CASGLGGIRARNTIYF.

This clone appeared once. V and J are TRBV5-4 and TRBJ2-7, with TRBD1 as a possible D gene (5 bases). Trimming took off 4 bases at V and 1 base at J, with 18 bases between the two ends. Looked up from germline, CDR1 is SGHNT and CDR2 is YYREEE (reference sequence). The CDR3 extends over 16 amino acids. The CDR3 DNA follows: TGTGCCAGCAGCCCCTACGTCCCGGACACTTCCTACGAGCAGTACTTC. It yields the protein CASSPYVPDTSYEQYF.

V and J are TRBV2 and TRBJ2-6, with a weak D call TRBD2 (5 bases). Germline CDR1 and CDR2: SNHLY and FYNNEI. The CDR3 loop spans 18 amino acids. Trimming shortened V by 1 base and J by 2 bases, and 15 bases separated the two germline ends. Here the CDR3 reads CASSEGYGGLPGANVLTF. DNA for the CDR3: TGTGCCAGCAGTGAAGGATACGGAGGCCTTCCTGGGGCCAACGTCCTGACTTTC.

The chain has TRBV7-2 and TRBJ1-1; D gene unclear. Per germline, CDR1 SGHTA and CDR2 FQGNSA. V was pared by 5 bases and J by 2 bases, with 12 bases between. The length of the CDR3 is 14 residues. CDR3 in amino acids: CASSLQIANTEAFF. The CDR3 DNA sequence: TGTGCCAGCAGCCTCCAAATTGCCAACACTGAAGCTTTCTTT.

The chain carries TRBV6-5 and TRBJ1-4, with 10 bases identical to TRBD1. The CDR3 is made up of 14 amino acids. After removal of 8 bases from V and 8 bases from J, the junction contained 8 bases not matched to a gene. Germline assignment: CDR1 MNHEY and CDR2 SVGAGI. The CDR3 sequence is CASRRQGALEKLFF. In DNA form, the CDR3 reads TGTGCCAGCCGAAGACAGGGGGCATTGGAAAAACTGTTTTTT.

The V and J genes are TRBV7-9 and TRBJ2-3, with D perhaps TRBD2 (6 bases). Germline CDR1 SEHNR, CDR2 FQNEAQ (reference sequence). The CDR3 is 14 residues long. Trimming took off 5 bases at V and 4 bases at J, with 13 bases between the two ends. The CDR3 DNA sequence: TGTGCCAGCAGCCGCGTGCGGGGAGCAGATACGCAGTATTTT. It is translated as CASSRVRGADTQYF.

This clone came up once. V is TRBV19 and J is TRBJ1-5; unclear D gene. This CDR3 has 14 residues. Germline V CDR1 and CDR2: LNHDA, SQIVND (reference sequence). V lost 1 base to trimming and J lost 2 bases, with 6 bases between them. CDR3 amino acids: CASSIVQGNQPQHF. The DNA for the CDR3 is TGTGCCAGTAGTATAGTTCAGGGCAATCAGCCCCAGCATTTT.